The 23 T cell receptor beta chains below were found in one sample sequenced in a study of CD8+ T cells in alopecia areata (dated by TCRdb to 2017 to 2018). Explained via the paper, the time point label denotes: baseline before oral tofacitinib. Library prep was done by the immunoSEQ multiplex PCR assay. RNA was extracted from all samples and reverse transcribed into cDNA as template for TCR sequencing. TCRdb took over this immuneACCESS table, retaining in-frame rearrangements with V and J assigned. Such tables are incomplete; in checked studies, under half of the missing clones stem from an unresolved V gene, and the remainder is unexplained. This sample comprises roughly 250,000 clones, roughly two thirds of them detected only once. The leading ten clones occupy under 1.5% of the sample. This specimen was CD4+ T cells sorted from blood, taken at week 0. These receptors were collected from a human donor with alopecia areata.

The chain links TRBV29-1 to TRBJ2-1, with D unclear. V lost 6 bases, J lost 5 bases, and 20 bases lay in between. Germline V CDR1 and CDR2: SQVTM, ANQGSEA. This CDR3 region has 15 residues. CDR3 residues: CSVPRSPLGHNEQFF. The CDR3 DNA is TGCAGCGTCCCCAGGTCACCACTCGGACACAATGAGCAGTTCTTC.

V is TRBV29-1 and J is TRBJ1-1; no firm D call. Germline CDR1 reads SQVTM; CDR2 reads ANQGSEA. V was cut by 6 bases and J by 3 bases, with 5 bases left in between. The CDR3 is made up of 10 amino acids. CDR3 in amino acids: CSVSDTEAFF. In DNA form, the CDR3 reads TGCAGCGTCTCTGACACTGAAGCTTTCTTT.

As DNA, the CDR3 is TGCGCCAGCAGACGAACAGGGAACTATGGCTACACCTTC. Its protein product is CASRRTGNYGYTF. The V and J genes are TRBV4-1 and TRBJ1-2, with D possibly matching TRBD1 (6 bases). The CDR3 runs to 13 residues. V dropped 6 bases and J dropped 2 bases, with 10 bases sitting between them. Germline V gives CDR1 MGHRA, CDR2 YSYEKL.

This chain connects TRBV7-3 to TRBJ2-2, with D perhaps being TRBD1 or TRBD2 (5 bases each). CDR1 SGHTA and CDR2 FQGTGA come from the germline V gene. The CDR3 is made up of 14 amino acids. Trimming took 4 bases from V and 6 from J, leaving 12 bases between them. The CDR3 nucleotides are TGTGCCAGCAGCTCCACTAGGGGCGCCGGGGAGCTGTTTTTT. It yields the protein CASSSTRGAGELFF.

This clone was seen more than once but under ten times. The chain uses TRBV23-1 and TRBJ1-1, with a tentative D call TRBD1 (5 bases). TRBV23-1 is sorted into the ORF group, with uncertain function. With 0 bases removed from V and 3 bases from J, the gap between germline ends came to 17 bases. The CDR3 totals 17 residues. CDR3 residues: CASSQSWGRAEDTEAFF. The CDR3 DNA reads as TGCGCCAGCAGTCAATCGTGGGGACGGGCAGAAGACACTGAAGCTTTCTTT.

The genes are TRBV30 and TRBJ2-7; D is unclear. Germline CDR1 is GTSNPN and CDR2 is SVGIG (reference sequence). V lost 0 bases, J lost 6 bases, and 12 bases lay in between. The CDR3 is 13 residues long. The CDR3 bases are TGTGCCTGGAGTGTCGTCGTATTGGGCGAGCAGTACTTC. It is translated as CAWSVVVLGEQYF.

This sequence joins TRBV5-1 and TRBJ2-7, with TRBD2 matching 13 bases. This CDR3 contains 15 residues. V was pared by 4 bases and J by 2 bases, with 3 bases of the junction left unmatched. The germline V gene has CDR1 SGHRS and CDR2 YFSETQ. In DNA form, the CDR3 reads TGCGCCAGCAGCGATGGACTAGCGGGGGCCTACGAGCAGTACTTC. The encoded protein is CASSDGLAGAYEQYF.

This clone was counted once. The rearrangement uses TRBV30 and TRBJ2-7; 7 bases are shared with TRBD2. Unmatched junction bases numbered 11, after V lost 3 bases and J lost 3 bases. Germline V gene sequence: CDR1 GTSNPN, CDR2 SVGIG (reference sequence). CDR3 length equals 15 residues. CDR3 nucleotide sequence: TGTGCCTGGAGGGATCCGGGACTACCTTTCTACGAGCAGTACTTC. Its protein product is CAWRDPGLPFYEQYF.

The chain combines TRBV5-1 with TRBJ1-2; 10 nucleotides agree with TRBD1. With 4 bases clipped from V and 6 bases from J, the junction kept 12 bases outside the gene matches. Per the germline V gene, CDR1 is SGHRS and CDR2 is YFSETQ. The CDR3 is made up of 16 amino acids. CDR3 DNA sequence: TGCGCCAGCAGCCCACTGGACAGGGGGATTCCTGATGGCTACACCTTC. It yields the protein CASSPLDRGIPDGYTF.

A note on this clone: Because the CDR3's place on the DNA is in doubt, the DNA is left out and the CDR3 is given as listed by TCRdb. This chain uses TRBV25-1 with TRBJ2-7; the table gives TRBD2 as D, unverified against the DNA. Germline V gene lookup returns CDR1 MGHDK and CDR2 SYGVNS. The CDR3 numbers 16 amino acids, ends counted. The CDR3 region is CASSFGAGIIVSEQYF.

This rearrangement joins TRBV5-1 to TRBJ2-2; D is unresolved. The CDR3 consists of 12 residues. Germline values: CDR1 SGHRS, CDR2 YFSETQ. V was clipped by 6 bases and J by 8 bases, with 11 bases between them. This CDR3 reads CASMPPGGELFF. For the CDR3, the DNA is TGCGCCAGCATGCCCCCCGGGGGGGAGCTGTTTTTT.

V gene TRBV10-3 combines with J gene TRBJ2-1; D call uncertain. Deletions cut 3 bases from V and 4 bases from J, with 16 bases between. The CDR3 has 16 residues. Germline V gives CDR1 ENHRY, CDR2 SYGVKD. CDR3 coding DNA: TGTGCCATCAGTGAAGGTAGTGAGGTTATGTACAATGAGCAGTTCTTC. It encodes CAISEGSEVMYNEQFF.

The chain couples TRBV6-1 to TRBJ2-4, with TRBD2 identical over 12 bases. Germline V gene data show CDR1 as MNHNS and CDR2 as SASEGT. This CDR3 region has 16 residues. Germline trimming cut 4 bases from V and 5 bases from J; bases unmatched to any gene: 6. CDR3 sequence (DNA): TGTGCCAGCAGTGGGCTAGCGGGGGGGCTTCAAAACATTCAGTACTTC. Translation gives CASSGLAGGLQNIQYF.

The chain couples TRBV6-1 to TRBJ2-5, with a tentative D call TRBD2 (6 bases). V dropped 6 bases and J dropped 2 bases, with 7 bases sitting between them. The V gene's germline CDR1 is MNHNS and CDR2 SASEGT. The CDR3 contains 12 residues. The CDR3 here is CASRRGQETQYF. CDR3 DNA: TGTGCCAGCAGGCGGGGTCAAGAGACCCAGTACTTC.

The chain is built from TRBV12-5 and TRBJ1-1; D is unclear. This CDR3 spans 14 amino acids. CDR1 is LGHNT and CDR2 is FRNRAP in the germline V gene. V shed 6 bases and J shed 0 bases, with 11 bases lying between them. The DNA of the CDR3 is TGTGCTAGTGGCTCTGGGCGGATGAACACTGAAGCTTTCTTT. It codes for CASGSGRMNTEAFF. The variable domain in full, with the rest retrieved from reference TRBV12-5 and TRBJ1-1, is DARVTQTPRHKVTEMGQEVTMRCQPILGHNTVFWYRQTMMQGLELLAYFRNRAPLDDSGMPKDRFSAEMPDATLATLKIQPSEPRDSAVYFCASGSGRMNTEAFFGQGTRLTVV.

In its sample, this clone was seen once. The CDR3 DNA follows: TGTGCCAGTAGTATTTCCTCGACAGCTATGAACACTGAAGCTTTCTTT. This encodes CASSISSTAMNTEAFF. This rearrangement joins TRBV19 to TRBJ1-1; TRBD1 is a possible D gene (5 bases). V was shortened by 3 bases and J by 0 bases, with 14 bases between the two germline ends. CDR3 size: 16 residues. The germline V gene encodes CDR1 LNHDA and CDR2 SQIVND (reference sequence).

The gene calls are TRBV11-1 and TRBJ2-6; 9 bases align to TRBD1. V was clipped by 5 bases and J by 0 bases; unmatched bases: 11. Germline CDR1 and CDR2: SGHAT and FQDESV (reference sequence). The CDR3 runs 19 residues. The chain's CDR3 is CASSARTGVRTSGANVLTF. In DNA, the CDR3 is TGTGCCAGCAGCGCCAGGACAGGGGTTAGGACCTCTGGGGCCAACGTCCTGACTTTC.

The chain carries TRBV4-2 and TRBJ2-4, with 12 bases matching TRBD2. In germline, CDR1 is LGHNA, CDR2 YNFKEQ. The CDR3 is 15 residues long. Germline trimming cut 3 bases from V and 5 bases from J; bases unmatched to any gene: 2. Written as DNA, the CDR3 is TGTGCCAGCAGCCACTGGACTAGCGGGGAAAACATTCAGTACTTC. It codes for CASSHWTSGENIQYF.

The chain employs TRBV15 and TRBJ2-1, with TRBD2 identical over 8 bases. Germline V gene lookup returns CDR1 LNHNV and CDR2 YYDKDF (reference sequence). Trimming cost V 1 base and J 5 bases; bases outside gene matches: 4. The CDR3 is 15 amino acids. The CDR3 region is CATSRVGSGDNEQFF. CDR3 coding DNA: TGTGCCACCAGCAGAGTTGGTAGCGGGGACAATGAGCAGTTCTTC. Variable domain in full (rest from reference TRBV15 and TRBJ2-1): DAMVIQNPRYQVTQFGKPVTLSCSQTLNHNVMYWYQQKSSQAPKLLFHYYDKDFNNEADTPDNFQSRRPNTSFCFLDIRSPGLGDTAMYLCATSRVGSGDNEQFFGPGTRLTVL.

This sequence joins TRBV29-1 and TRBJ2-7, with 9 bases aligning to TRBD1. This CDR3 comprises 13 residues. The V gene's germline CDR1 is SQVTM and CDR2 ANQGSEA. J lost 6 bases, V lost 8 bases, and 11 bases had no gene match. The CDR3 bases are TGCAGCCCCTCGGGACAGGGTAAGACCGAGCAGTACTTC. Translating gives CSPSGQGKTEQYF.

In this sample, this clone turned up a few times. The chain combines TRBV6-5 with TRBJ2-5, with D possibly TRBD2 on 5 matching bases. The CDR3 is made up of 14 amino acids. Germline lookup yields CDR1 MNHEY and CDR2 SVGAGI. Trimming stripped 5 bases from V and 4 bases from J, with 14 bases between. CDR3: CASSLPGGRETQYF. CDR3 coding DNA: TGTGCCAGCAGTCTACCCGGCGGGCGAGAGACCCAGTACTTC.

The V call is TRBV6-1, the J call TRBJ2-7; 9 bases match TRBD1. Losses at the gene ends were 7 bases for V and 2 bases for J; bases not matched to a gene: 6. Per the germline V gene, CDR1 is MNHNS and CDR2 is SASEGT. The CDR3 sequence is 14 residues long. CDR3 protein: CASTNRGLPYEQYF. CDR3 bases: TGTGCCAGCACTAACAGGGGGCTTCCCTACGAGCAGTACTTC.

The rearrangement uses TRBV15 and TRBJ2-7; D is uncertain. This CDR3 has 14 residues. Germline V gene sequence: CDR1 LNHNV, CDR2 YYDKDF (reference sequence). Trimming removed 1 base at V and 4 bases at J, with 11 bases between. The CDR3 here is CATSRVGSRYEQYF. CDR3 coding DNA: TGTGCCACCAGCAGAGTTGGCTCCCGGTACGAGCAGTACTTC. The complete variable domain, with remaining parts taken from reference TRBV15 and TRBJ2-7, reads DAMVIQNPRYQVTQFGKPVTLSCSQTLNHNVMYWYQQKSSQAPKLLFHYYDKDFNNEADTPDNFQSRRPNTSFCFLDIRSPGLGDTAMYLCATSRVGSRYEQYFGPGTRLTVT.